Reported below is one T cell receptor beta chain. Its specificity is unknown. This specimen belongs to a study of cytomegalovirus exposure and HLA in healthy donors. Study-wide results and limits: Later analysis demonstrated an association between a missense DCLRE1C variant and TCR beta V- and J-gene trimming.

PCR amplification relied on 60 Vbeta primers (plus 13 Jbeta primers). Assay: immunoSEQ multiplex PCR; the TCRdb copy retains only in-frame clones and omits some. Among around 130,000 clones listed, 61% were seen once. This CDR3 is built from 13 residues. Germline values: CDR1 WNHNN, CDR2 SYGVQD (reference sequence). V was pared by 8 bases and J by 2 bases, with 11 bases between. This chain links TRBV10-1 with TRBJ2-3; no clear D. Input material: PBMCs. The sequence was obtained from a male donor in good health and CMV-seronegative. CDR3 region: CASSAAHTDTQYF. As DNA, the CDR3 is TGCGCCAGCTCGGCGGCGCACACAGATACGCAGTATTTT.